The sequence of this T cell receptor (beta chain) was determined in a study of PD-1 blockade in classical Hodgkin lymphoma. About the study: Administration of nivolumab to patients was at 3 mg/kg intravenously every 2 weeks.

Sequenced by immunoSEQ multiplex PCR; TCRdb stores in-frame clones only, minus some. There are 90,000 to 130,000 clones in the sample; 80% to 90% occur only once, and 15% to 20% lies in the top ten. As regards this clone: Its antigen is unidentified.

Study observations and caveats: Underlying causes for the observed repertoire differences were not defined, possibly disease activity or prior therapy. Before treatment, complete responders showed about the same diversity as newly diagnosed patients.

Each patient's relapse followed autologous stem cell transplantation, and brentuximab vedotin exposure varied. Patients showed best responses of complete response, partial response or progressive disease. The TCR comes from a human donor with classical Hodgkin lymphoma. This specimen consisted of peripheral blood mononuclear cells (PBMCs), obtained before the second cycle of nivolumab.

CDR3 sequence: CARPNLVFTIYF. The CDR3 DNA follows: TGTGCCAGACCGAATCTGGTTTTCACCATATATTTT. The chain employs TRBV19 and TRBJ1-3; D remains ambiguous. The CDR3 contains 12 residues. V lost 9 bases and J lost 9, with 15 bases in between. CDR1 and CDR2 (germline): LNHDA, SQIVND (reference sequence).